Here is one T cell receptor beta chain with its context. This sample was included in a study of regulatory T cells in long-lasting Graves disease. The germline CDR1 and CDR2 sequences are LNHDA and SQIVND (reference sequence). The CDR3 has 14 residues. V lost 6 bases, J lost 2 bases, and 14 bases lay in between. Time point reported: persistent/refractory GD, antithyroid drugs over 5 years with positive TRAb. The TCR library used RNA extracted from PBMCs. EDTA tubes received about 8.2 milliliters of drawn peripheral blood. Libraries of TCR beta came from iRepertoire HTBI primers plus Arm-PCR of CDR3 regions. MiXCR, applied by TCRdb to the multiplex PCR reads, yields one record per CDR3 protein. The table lists some 440,000 distinct CDR3 sequences, about 20% of them singletons.

The sequencing used peripheral blood mononuclear cells (PBMCs), collected when the disease was refractory, from a patient treated with antithyroid drugs. This receptor was obtained from a female donor with Graves disease. This chain uses TRBV19 with TRBJ2-7; D gene unclear. CDR3 nucleotide sequence: TGTGCCAGTAGGCCTGTGGGGTCCACCTACGAGCAGTACTTC. Amino acid sequence: CASRPVGSTYEQYF.